This T cell receptor beta chain was captured by sequencing in a study of shared clonotypes between healthy human individuals (dated by TCRdb to the early 2020s). Broadly, across the study: The cohort included three men and a couple of women between 18 and 49 years of age. For each donor, CD4 naive and CD4 memory were each run on three plates, CD8 naive on two plates, and CD8 memory on one plate. To estimate repertoire size and how much clonotype sharing occurs between individuals, the study deeply sequenced the blood TCR repertoires of five healthy adults. Libraries were prepared and TCR repertoires were sequenced by different laboratories using diverse techniques, in order to increase sequencing depth and limit assay-specific biases. Between about 0.9 and 10 billion PBMCs per donor were obtained by leukapheresis.

At the junction V is shortened by 6 bases and J by 4 bases, with 16 bases in between. Per the germline V gene, ENHRY is the CDR1 and SYGVKD is the CDR2. The CDR3 runs 14 residues from the cysteine to the phenylalanine. Only the CDR3 part of the read is kept: 42 bases, read in frame from the first base. The investigation overall reported the following: Sharing across a few donors was observed for about 5% of naive CD4, 3% to 3.5% of naive CD8, 2.3% of memory CD4, and around 0.4% of memory CD8 clonotypes. Based on pairwise subsampling, the degree of clonotype sharing among donors was expected to be affected by sequencing depth. Incomplete sequencing was indicated by rarefaction of sorted-subset datasets, despite the large sequencing depth. Because the study included a small number of donors, the genetic and exposure-history diversity represented was limited. Compared with non-shared clonotypes, the clonotypes found in all four sorted-subset donors had higher generation probabilities. Naive subsets generally had larger estimated clonotype richness than memory subsets. Sampling was limited to blood, and TCR repertoires in tissue likely differ from TCR repertoires in blood.

The donors were healthy, HIV-negative adults who had no recently reported acute infections or vaccinations. All donors were Caucasian adults living in Nashville, Tennessee, USA. CD4+ T cells were enriched by magnetic negative selection, after which naive cells were positively selected on CD45RA and the negative fraction was taken as the memory subset. Blood was collected by leukapheresis, and PBMCs were isolated by Ficoll-Histopaque density gradient centrifugation and then cryopreserved in liquid nitrogen vapor phase. Purity and quantity of every magnetically sorted T cell population were checked by analytical flow cytometry. Genomic DNA was isolated from each sorted fraction and quantified by UV absorbance on a Nanodrop 2000c. TCR CDR3 regions were amplified from genomic DNA by multiplex PCR using the deep immunoSEQ assay. Genomic DNA extracted from each cell subset was distributed evenly over all wells of several immunoSEQ 96-well plates, and each plate served as one replicate. For sorted subsets, each replicate PCR was loaded with roughly 0.2 ug genomic DNA, equivalent to 25,000 to 35,000 T cell genomes. The purified libraries were quantified using a Qubit 3.0 fluorometer, sized with a Bioanalyzer 2100, and then quantified again using the KAPA Library Quantification kit. Every immunoSEQ 96-well plate was sequenced on a dedicated single-read 150-cycle Illumina NextSeq 550 flow cell. Processing in the source paper ran as follows. The immunoSEQ output contained only junctional sequences without quality scores, so filtering could not match that applied to full-length reads. Sequences were annotated with PyIR, a Python wrapper for IgBLAST v1.9, and V/J genes and CDR3 were assigned using IMGT germline references. Reads were removed for weak V/J assignments (E-value above 1e-6), missing CDR3, stop codons, out-of-frame junctions, or ambiguous translated residues. V3J clonotypes were defined by identical inferred V gene, J gene, and CDR3 amino acid sequence. To compute the percentage overlap between repertoires, the number of shared unique clonotypes was divided by the size of the smaller repertoire. Richness of each repertoire was evaluated using RTK rarefaction, the Chao1 estimator, and Recon v2.1 estimates of unobserved clonotypes. OLGA was used to compute generation probabilities for all TCRbeta clonotypes that the gDNA method yielded from several donors. The table comes from immuneACCESS by way of TCRdb, which keeps in-frame sequences with V and J called. Part of the clones is missing from these tables; in studies checked, under half for an unresolved V gene and the rest for unknown reasons. That table is the source of V, J and clone size, and D and trimming were worked out from the DNA. The sample profile shows 1,400,000 or so clones; just under 99% of them were found once. The ten largest clonotypes hold over 0.3% of the sample.

In regard to this clone: No cognate antigen has been identified for it. There are no base qualities to consult, and no much larger clone falls within one base.

The chain is made from TRBV10-3 and TRBJ2-7, with a tentative D gene TRBD1 over 6 matching bases. The receptor comes from a man younger than 40 in good health. The sample comprised naive CD4+ T cells sorted from blood. This specimen's cell subset or site label, per the study, means: CD45RA+ positively selected. CDR3 loop: CAIREQGRSYEQYF. In nucleotide form, the sequence is TGTGCCATCAGGGAACAGGGACGGTCGTACGAGCAGTACTTC.